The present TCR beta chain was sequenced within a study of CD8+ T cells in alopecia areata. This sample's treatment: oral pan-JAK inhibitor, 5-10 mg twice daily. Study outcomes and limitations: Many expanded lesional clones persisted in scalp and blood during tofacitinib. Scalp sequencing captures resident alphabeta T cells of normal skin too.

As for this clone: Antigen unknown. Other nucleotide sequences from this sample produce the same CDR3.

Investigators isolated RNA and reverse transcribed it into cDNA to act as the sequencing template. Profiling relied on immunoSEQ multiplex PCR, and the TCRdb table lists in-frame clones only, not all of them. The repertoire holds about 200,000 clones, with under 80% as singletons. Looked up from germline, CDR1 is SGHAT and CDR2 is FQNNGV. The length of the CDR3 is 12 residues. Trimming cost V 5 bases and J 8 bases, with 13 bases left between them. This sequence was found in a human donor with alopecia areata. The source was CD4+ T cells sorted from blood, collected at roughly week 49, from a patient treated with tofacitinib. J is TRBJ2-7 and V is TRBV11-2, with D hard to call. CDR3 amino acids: CASSQDDFQQYF. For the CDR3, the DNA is TGTGCCAGCAGCCAAGACGACTTTCAGCAGTACTTC.